Below are 10 T cell receptor beta chains sequenced from a single sample in a study of post-analysis software for immune sequencing data. These receptors have no known antigen. Every TCR beta cDNA library bore unique molecular identifiers. A single record per CDR3 protein comes from TCRdb applying MiXCR to the PCR reads. The sample lists 740,000 or so distinct CDR3 sequences; about 50% were seen once. General observations from the study: Higher frequency in patients than in controls was seen for about five TRBV segments, with TRBV5-6, TRBV5-1 and TRBV20-1 among them.

Input material: blood. These receptors were taken from a girl between 10 and 17 years old with multiple sclerosis.

This chain links TRBV6-5 with TRBJ2-1; 9 nucleotides align to TRBD2. V dropped 0 bases and J dropped 7; count of bases not matched to a gene: 4. This CDR3 has 15 amino acids. The V gene's germline CDR1 is MNHEY and CDR2 SVGAGI. The CDR3 is CASSYSVSGGNEQFF. Written as DNA, the CDR3 is TGTGCCAGCAGTTACTCAGTTAGCGGGGGAAATGAGCAGTTCTTC.

CDR3 nucleotides: TGTGCCACGAGCGCGACTGGGGGGGACTCCTACAATGAGCAGTTCTTC. Protein: CATSATGGDSYNEQFF. This chain links TRBV10-3 with TRBJ2-1, with 7 bases matching TRBD2. The ends lost 10 bases at V and 0 bases at J; junction bases unmatched: 12. CDR1 and CDR2 (germline): ENHRY, SYGVKD. The CDR3 is 16 residues long.

This clonotype was observed a handful of times. Germline and junction disagree at one end, which may indicate a read error. The chain joins TRBV7-2 to TRBJ2-5; a weak D match, TRBD2 (5 bases). The germline CDR1 and CDR2 sequences are SGHTA and FQGNSA. The CDR3 length is 12 residues. The CDR3 DNA is TGTGCCAGCAGTTTAGTGGGAAGGGAGCAGTACTTC. As protein: CASSLVGREQYF.

V gene TRBV29-1 combines with J gene TRBJ2-7; 8 nucleotides line up with TRBD1. The CDR3 contains 12 residues. In germline, CDR1 is SQVTM, CDR2 ANQGSEA. V was clipped by 7 bases and J by 2 bases; unmatched bases: 4. CDR3 nucleotide sequence: TGCAGCGCCCAGGACAGGGCCTACGAGCAGTACTTC. Translation gives CSAQDRAYEQYF.

The CDR3 DNA sequence: TGTGCCAGCAGTGTGCGTAACGGCGGGAATGAGCAGTTCTTC. Protein sequence: CASSVRNGGNEQFF. The V gene is TRBV6-4, the J gene TRBJ2-1, with D possibly TRBD2 on 5 matching bases. This CDR3 has 14 residues. Per the germline V gene, CDR1 is MRHNA and CDR2 is SNTAGT. V gave up 4 bases and J gave up 7 bases, with 14 bases separating them.

CDR3 region: CASSYLSTDTQYF. CDR3 DNA sequence: TGTGCCAGCAGTTATCTTAGCACAGATACGCAGTATTTT. The genes are TRBV6-5 and TRBJ2-3; D not certain. The V end lost 3 bases, the J end lost 0 bases, and 4 bases lay between the germline ends. Germline CDR1 is MNHEY and CDR2 is SVGAGI. CDR3 length: 13 amino acids.

This clonotype showed up just a few times. The chain has TRBV7-8 and TRBJ2-3; possibly TRBD1 for D (6 bases). With 5 bases removed from V and 0 bases from J, the gap between germline ends came to 12 bases. Germline CDR1 reads SGHVS; CDR2 reads FQNEAQ. The CDR3 length is 15 residues. CDR3 protein: CASSRMGASTDTQYF. The CDR3 nucleotides are TGTGCCAGCAGCCGTATGGGGGCGAGCACAGATACGCAGTATTTT.

The rearrangement links TRBV6-4 to TRBJ2-1, with D perhaps TRBD1 (5 bases). The CDR3 length is 13 residues. V lost 4 bases, J lost 7 bases, and 11 bases lay in between. The V gene's germline CDR1 is MRHNA and CDR2 SNTAGT. CDR3 amino acids: CASSVGRDNEQFF. The DNA for the CDR3 is TGTGCCAGCAGTGTGGGCAGGGATAATGAGCAGTTCTTC.

This rearrangement joins TRBV5-1 to TRBJ2-7, with TRBD1 matching 7 bases. CDR1 and CDR2 (germline): SGHRS, YFSETQ. The V segment lost 4 bases and the J segment 9 bases; nucleotides outside the gene matches: 10. This CDR3 is built from 13 residues. In DNA, the CDR3 is TGCGCCAGCAGCCTACAGGGGCTAGGGGGGCAGTACTTC. Translating gives CASSLQGLGGQYF.

The chain uses TRBV9 and TRBJ1-2, with 9 bases lining up with TRBD1. CDR1 and CDR2 from the germline V gene are SGDLS and YYNGEE. Trimming removed 3 bases from V and 4 bases from J; junction bases left unmatched: 7. The CDR3 is 15 amino acids. As DNA, the CDR3 is TGTGCCAGCAGCGACCAAGACAGGGGGGCCTATGGCTACACCTTC. The encoded protein is CASSDQDRGAYGYTF.